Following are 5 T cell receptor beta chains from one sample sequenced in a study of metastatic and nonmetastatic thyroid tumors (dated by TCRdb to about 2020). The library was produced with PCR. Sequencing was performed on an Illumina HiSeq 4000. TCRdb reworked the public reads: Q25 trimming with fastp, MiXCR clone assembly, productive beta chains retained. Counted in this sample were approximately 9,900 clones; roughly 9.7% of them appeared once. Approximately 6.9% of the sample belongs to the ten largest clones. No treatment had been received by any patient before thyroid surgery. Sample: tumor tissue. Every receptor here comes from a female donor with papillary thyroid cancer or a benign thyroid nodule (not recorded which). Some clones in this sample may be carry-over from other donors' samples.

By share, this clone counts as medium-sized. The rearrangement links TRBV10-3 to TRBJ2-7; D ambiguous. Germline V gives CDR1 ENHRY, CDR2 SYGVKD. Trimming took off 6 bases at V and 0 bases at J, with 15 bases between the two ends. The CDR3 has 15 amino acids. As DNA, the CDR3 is TGTGCCATCAGCGCAAGCGCAGGAATCTCCTACGAGCAGTACTTC. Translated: CAISASAGISYEQYF.

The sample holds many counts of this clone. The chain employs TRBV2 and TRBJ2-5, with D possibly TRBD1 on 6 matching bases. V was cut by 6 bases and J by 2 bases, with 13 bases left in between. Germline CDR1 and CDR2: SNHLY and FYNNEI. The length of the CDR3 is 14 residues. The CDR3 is CASRYDRSQETQYF. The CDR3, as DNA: TGTGCCAGCAGGTATGACAGGAGTCAAGAGACCCAGTACTTC. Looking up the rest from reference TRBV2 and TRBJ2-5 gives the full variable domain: EPEVTQTPSHQVTQMGQEVILRCVPISNHLYFYWYRQILGQKVEFLVSFYNNEISEKSEIFDDQFSVERPDGSNFTLKIRSTKLEDSAMYFCASRYDRSQETQYFGPGTRLLVL.

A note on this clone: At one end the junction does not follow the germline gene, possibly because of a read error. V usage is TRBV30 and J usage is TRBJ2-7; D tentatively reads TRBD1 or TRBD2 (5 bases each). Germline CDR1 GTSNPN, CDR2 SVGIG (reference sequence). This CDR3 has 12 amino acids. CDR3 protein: CTWTRGIYEQYF. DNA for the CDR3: TGTACCTGGACGAGGGGAATCTACGAGCAGTACTTC.

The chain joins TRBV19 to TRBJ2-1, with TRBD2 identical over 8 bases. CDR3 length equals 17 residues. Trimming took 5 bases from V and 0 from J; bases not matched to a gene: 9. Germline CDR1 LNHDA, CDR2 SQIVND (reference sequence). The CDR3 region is CASSPGGAYSSYNEQFF. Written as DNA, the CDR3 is TGTGCCAGTAGTCCGGGGGGGGCGTATAGCTCCTACAATGAGCAGTTCTTC.

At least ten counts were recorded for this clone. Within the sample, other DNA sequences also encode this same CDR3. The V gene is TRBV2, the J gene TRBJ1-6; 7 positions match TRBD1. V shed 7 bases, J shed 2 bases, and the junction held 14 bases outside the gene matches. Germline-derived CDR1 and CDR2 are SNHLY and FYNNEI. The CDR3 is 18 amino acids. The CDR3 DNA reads TGTGCCAGCATCGGGGACAGATTGGTCTCCACCTATAATTCACCCCTCCACTTT. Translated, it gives CASIGDRLVSTYNSPLHF.